Following are 5 T cell receptor beta chains from one sample sequenced in a study of blood T cell repertoires in COVID-19. The method was immunoSEQ multiplex PCR; TCRdb's version includes in-frame clones alone and lacks a portion of them. This table has roughly 100,000 clones, roughly 90% appearing once. Input material: peripheral blood. These receptors all come from a woman older than 75 in a cohort sampled during active COVID-19.

This clone has only one observation. The chain combines TRBV6-6 with TRBJ2-2; 8 positions match TRBD2. Looked up from germline, CDR1 is MNHNY and CDR2 is SVGAGI (reference sequence). V lost 6 bases and J lost 6; bases outside the gene matches: 9. The CDR3 runs 15 residues. For the CDR3, the DNA is TGTGCCAGCAGCCTCGGGGGGGCTCTGGCCGGGGAGCTGTTTTTT. Amino acid sequence: CASSLGGALAGELFF.

The J gene is TRBJ2-5, the V gene TRBV29-1; TRBD2 aligns across 8 bases. With V trimmed by 4 bases and J by 1 base, 5 bases remained unmatched. Germline CDR1 is SQVTM and CDR2 is ANQGSEA. The CDR3 loop spans 14 amino acids. CDR3 in amino acids: CSVAETSVQETQYF. In DNA form, the CDR3 reads TGCAGCGTTGCCGAGACTAGCGTCCAAGAGACCCAGTACTTC.

The rearrangement links TRBV11-2 to TRBJ2-1; 7 bases line up with TRBD1. This CDR3 spans 15 amino acids. Germline CDR1 is SGHAT and CDR2 is FQNNGV. V shed 4 bases and J 1 base; nucleotides not matched to a gene: 4. CDR3 sequence reads: CASSSGTVSYNEQFF. The DNA of the CDR3 is TGTGCCAGCAGCTCCGGGACAGTATCCTACAATGAGCAGTTCTTC.

V is TRBV18 and J is TRBJ1-5; possibly TRBD1 for D (5 bases). Germline CDR1 is KGHSH and CDR2 is LQKENI. V was shortened by 3 bases and J by 4 bases, with 7 bases between the two germline ends. The CDR3 is 13 residues long. The CDR3 DNA reads TGTGCCAGCTCACCCGACAGAAATCAGCCCCAGCATTTT. It encodes CASSPDRNQPQHF.

This sequence joins TRBV28 and TRBJ2-7; 7 nucleotides agree with TRBD2. V shed 7 bases, J shed 2 bases, and the junction held 5 bases outside the gene matches. This CDR3 is 13 amino acids long. Germline CDR1 MDHEN, CDR2 SYDVKM. CDR3 sequence reads: CASNGLDPYEQYF. CDR3 nucleotide sequence: TGTGCCAGCAACGGACTAGACCCCTACGAGCAGTACTTC.